One sample yielded the 5 T cell receptor beta chains listed below, sequenced in a study of neurological immune-mediated disorders. TCRdb re-called the 5' RACE reads through MiXCR, storing one row per CDR3 protein. This table has more than 95,000 distinct CDR3 sequences, 10% to 13% appearing once. The sample's time point: longitudinal time-point 3. The specimen was PBMCs. These receptors all stem from a female donor with HTLV-1-associated myelopathy (HAM/TSP).

The gene calls are TRBV9 and TRBJ2-6; D gene unclear. This CDR3 comprises 14 residues. CDR1 is SGDLS and CDR2 is YYNGEE in the germline V gene. With 3 bases removed from V and 0 bases from J, the gap between germline ends came to 4 bases. This CDR3 reads CASSGDSGANVLTF. DNA of the CDR3: TGTGCCAGCAGCGGGGACTCTGGGGCCAACGTCCTGACTTTC.

This clonotype has ten or more counts. V is TRBV20-1 and J is TRBJ1-1, with D possibly TRBD1 on 6 matching bases. Germline lookup yields CDR1 DFQATT and CDR2 SNEGSKA (reference sequence). The CDR3 totals 15 residues. The V gene lost 0 bases and the J gene lost 4 bases, with 15 bases spanning the gap. The CDR3 sequence: CSARDPTGQGTEAFF. The CDR3 nucleotides read TGCAGTGCTAGAGATCCCACAGGGCAGGGCACTGAAGCTTTCTTT.

As for this clonotype: This sequence may be a read error, since a much larger clone differs from it by one base. The chain's CDR3 is CSARRPGGYEAFF. In DNA form, the CDR3 reads TGCAGTGCTCGAAGACCCGGGGGATATGAAGCTTTCTTT. The chain is built from TRBV20-1 and TRBJ1-1; a weak D match, TRBD1 (5 bases). The germline CDR1 and CDR2 sequences are DFQATT and SNEGSKA (reference sequence). This CDR3 has 13 residues. V was clipped by 5 bases and J by 7 bases, with 17 bases between them.

This clonotype was counted ten times or more. The gene calls are TRBV5-1 and TRBJ2-5; 13 bases agree with TRBD2. The CDR3 covers 16 residues. Trimming removed 2 bases from V and 2 bases from J; junction bases left unmatched: 3. Germline lookup yields CDR1 SGHRS and CDR2 YFSETQ. In DNA form, the CDR3 reads TGCGCCAGCAGCTTTCGACTAGCGGGGGGACAAGAGACCCAGTACTTC. This gives the protein CASSFRLAGGQETQYF.

This clonotype was found a few times. This may stem from a read error, because a much larger clone lies one nucleotide away. The J gene is TRBJ2-3, the V gene TRBV5-1; 7 bases are shared with TRBD2. Germline V gene sequence: CDR1 SGHRS, CDR2 YFSETQ. This CDR3 spans 16 amino acids. Trimming took 1 base from V and 2 from J; bases not matched to a gene: 7. The CDR3 loop reads CASSLWGGRDTDTQYF. CDR3 DNA: TGCGCCAGCAGCTTGTGGGGGGGACGCGACACAGATACGCAGTATTTT.